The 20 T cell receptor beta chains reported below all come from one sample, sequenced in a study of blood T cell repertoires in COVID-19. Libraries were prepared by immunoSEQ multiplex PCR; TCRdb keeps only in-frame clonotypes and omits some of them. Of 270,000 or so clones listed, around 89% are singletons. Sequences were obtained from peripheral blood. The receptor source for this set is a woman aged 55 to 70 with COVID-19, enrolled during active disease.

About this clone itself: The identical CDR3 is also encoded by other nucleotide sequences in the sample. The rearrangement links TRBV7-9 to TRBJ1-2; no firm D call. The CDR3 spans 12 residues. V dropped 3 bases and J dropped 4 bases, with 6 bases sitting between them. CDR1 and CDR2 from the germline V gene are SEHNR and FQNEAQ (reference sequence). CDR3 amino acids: CASSLNSYGYTF. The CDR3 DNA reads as TGTGCCAGCAGCTTGAACAGCTATGGCTACACCTTC.

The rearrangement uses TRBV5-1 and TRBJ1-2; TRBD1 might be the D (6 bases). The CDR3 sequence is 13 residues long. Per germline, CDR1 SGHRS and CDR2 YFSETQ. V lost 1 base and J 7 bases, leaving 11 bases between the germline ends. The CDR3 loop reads CASSLWDKSGYTF. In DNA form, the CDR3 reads TGCGCCAGCAGCTTGTGGGACAAGAGTGGCTACACCTTC.

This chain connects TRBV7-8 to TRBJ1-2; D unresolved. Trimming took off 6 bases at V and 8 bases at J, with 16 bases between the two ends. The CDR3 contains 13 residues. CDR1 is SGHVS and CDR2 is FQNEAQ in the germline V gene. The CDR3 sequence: CASREVRVGGYTF. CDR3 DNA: TGTGCCAGCAGGGAGGTCCGGGTAGGAGGCTACACCTTC.

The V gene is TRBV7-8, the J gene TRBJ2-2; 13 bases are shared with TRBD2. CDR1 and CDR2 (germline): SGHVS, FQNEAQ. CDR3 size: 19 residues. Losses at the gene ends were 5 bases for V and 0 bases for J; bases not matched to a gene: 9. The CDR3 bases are TGTGCCAGCAGCCCGAGCACTGGACTAGCGGGAGCGAACACCGGGGAGCTGTTTTTT. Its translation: CASSPSTGLAGANTGELFF.

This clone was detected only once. The CDR3 loop is CASSLEGARGQPQHF. CDR3 nucleotide sequence: TGTGCCAGCAGCTTGGAAGGGGCGCGGGGTCAGCCCCAGCATTTT. The chain uses TRBV5-8 and TRBJ1-5; tentative D call: TRBD1 (5 bases). The V end was cut by 0 bases, the J end by 6 bases, with 13 bases between. This CDR3 region has 15 residues. Germline V gene sequence: CDR1 SGHTS, CDR2 YDEGEE. The complete variable domain, with remaining parts taken from reference TRBV5-8 and TRBJ1-5, reads EAGVTQSPTHLIKTRGQQATLRCSPISGHTSVYWYQQALGLGLQFLLWYDEGEERNRGNFPPRFSGRQFPNYSSELNVNALELEDSALYLCASSLEGARGQPQHFGDGTRLSIL.

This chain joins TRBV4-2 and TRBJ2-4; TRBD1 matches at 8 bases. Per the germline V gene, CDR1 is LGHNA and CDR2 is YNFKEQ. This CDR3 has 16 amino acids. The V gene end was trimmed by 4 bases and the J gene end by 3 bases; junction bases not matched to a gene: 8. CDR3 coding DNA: TGTGCCAGCAGCCCCACGACAGGGGACGTCAAAAACATTCAGTACTTC. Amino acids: CASSPTTGDVKNIQYF.

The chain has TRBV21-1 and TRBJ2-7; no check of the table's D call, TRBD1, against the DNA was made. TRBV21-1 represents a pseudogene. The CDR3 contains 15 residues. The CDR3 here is CASSKARRASYEQYF. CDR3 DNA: TGTGCCAGCAGCAAAGCTCGCAGGGCCTCCTACGAGCAGTACTTC.

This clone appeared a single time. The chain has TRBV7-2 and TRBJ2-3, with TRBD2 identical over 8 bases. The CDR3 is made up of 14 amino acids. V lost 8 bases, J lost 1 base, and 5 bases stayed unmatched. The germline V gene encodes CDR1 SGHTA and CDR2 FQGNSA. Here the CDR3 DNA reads TGTGCCAGCCGCAAAGCGGGGGGCACAGATACGCAGTATTTT. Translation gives CASRKAGGTDTQYF.

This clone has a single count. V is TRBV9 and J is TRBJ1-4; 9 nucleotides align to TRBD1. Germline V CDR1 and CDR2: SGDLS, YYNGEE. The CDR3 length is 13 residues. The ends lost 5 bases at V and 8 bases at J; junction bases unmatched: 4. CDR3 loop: CASRTGGGEKLFF. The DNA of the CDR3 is TGTGCCAGCAGGACAGGGGGAGGAGAAAAACTGTTTTTT.

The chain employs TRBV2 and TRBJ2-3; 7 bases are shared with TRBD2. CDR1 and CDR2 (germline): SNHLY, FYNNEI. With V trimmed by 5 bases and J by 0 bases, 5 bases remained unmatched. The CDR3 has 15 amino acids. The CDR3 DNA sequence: TGTGCCAGCAGTCCGGGGGGATTCAGCACAGATACGCAGTATTTT. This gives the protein CASSPGGFSTDTQYF.

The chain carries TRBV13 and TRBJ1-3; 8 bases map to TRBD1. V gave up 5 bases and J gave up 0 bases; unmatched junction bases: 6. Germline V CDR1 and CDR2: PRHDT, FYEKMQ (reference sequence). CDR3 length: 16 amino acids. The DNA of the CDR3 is TGTGCCAGCAGCCTAACAGGGGGACTCTCTGGAAACACCATATATTTT. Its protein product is CASSLTGGLSGNTIYF.

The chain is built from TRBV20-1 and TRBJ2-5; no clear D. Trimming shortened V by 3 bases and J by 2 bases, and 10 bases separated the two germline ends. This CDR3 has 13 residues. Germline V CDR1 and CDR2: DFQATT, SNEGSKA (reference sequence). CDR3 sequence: CSASSRPQETQYF. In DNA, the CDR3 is TGCAGTGCTAGTTCGCGCCCACAAGAGACCCAGTACTTC.

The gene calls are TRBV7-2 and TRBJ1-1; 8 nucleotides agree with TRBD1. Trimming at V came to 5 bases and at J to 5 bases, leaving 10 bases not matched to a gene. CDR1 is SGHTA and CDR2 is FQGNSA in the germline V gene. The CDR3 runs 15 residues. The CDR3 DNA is TGTGCCAGCAGCCGGACAAGCAGGGGGCGAACTGAAGCTTTCTTT. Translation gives CASSRTSRGRTEAFF.

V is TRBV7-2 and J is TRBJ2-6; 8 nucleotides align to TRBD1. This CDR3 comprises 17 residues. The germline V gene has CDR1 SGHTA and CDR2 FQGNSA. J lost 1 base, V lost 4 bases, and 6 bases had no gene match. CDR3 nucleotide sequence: TGTGCCAGCAGCTCTGCAGGGGGCAAATCTGGGGCCAACGTCCTGACTTTC. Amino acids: CASSSAGGKSGANVLTF.

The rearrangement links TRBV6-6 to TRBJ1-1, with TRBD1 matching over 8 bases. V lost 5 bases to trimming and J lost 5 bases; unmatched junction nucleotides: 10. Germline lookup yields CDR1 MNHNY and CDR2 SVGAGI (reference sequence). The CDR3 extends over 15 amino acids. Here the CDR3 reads CASSRRSGGMTEAFF. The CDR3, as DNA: TGTGCCAGCAGTAGACGCTCAGGGGGCATGACTGAAGCTTTCTTT.

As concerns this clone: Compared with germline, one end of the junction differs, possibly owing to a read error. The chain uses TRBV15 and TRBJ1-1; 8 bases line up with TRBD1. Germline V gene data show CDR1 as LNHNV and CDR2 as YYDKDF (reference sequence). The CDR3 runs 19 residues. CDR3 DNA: TGTGCCACCAGCCGGCCCGGGACAGGCGGGCTAAGCCTGAACCCTGAAGCTTTCTTT. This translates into CATSRPGTGGLSLNPEAFF.

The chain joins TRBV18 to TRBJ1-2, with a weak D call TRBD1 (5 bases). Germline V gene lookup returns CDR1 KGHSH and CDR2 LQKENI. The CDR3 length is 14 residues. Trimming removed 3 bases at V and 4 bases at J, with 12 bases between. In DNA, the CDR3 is TGTGCCAGCTCACCCGCGGGGGGATCCTATGGCTACACCTTC. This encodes CASSPAGGSYGYTF.

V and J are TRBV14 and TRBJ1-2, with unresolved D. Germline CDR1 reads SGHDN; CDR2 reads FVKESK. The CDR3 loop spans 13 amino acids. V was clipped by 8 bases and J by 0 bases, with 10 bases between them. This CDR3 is CASAAAANYGYTF. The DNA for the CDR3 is TGTGCCAGCGCAGCGGCAGCTAACTATGGCTACACCTTC.

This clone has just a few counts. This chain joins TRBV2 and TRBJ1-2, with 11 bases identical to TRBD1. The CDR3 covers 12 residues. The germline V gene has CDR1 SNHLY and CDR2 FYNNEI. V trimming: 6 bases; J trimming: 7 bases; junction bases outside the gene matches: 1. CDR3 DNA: TGTGCCAGCAGAGGGACAGGGGGTGGCTACACCTTC. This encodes CASRGTGGGYTF.

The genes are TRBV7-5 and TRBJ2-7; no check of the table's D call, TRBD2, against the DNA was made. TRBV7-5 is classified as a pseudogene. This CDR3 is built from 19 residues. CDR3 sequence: CARSPGHSYGLANSYEQYF. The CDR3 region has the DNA TGTGCCAGAAGCCCAGGACACTCTTATGGACTAGCGAACTCCTACGAGCAGTACTTC.